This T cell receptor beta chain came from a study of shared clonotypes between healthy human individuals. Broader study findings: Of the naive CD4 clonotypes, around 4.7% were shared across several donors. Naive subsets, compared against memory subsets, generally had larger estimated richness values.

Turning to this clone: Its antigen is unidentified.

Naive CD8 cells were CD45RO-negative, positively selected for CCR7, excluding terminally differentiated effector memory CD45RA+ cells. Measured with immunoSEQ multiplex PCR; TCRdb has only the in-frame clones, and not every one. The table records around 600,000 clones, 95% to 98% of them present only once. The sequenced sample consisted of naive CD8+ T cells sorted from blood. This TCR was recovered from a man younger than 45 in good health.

DNA for the CDR3: TGTGCCAGCAGCCTAAATCGAAAGGGACAAGCCTACGAGCAGTACTTC. Translating gives CASSLNRKGQAYEQYF. The V and J genes are TRBV7-8 and TRBJ2-7, with D perhaps TRBD1 (6 bases). The V gene lost 5 bases and the J gene lost 2 bases, with 19 bases spanning the gap. Germline V CDR1 and CDR2: SGHVS, FQNEAQ. This CDR3 is 16 amino acids long.